This T cell receptor beta chain derives from a study of T cells after posttransplantation cyclophosphamide. V was pared by 3 bases and J by 0 bases, with 12 bases between. From germline, CDR1 is MGHRA and CDR2 YSYEKL. The CDR3 totals 15 residues. Treatment was busulfan-fludarabine conditioning, a marrow graft, and cyclophosphamide on days +3 and +4. This clone was picked up one time. The antigen remains unidentified. Points from the study as a whole: After PTCy, TRB diversity resembled that of CNI/methotrexate controls. Donor-recipient repertoire similarity was low at 1-2 months, rising over year one. Tissue-infiltrating T cells from skin or gut overlapped little with blood T cells.

Only in-frame clones appear in the TCRdb table, and some are missing; sequencing was by immunoSEQ multiplex PCR. The sample carries several thousand clones, roughly 84% recorded once. The material was PBMCs, obtained after allogeneic stem cell transplant with posttransplant cyclophosphamide. The chain links TRBV4-1 to TRBJ2-7; maybe TRBD1 (6 bases). The clonotype was recovered from a female patient in her thirties or forties who received an allogeneic stem cell transplant from an unrelated donor, was CMV-positive, and had no GVHD. Some of the T cells may derive from the graft donor. CDR3 region: CASSHLTGSSYEQYF. The CDR3 DNA reads TGCGCCAGCAGCCACCTGACAGGAAGCTCCTACGAGCAGTACTTC.